Listed below are T cell receptor beta chains from one sample, sequenced in a study of long-term antiretroviral therapy in people with HIV. Repertoires were generated with immunoSEQ multiplex PCR, while TCRdb's copy carries only in-frame clones and drops some. The table records 25,000 to 30,000 clones, roughly nine tenths of them present only once. The sequences come from unsorted PBMCs, collected 3.1 years after starting antiretroviral therapy. The receptors come from a man aged 18 to 30 with HIV. Both conserved end residues are part of each CDR3. The D gene is left open where the match is weak. Expanded clones get a size class; other rows say once, few or many, or leave the size out.

cdr3_length: 15
j_call: TRBJ1-1
d_call: -
v_call: TRBV14
clone_size: -
cdr3_aa: CASRLSLDMNTEAFF
cdr3_nt: TGTGCCAGCCGTCTATCACTGGACATGAACACTGAAGCTTTCTTT

cdr3_length: 14
j_call: TRBJ2-3
d_call: -
v_call: TRBV7-3
clone_size: -
cdr3_aa: CASSLSGLTDTQYF
cdr3_nt: TGTGCCAGCAGCCTGTCAGGTCTCACAGATACGCAGTATTTT

cdr3_length: 14
j_call: TRBJ2-7
d_call: TRBD1
v_call: TRBV4-2
clone_size: -
cdr3_aa: CASSTEDRDYEQYF
cdr3_nt: TGTGCCAGCAGCACGGAGGACAGGGACTACGAGCAGTACTTC

cdr3_length: 14
j_call: TRBJ1-2
d_call: -
v_call: TRBV9
clone_size: -
cdr3_aa: CASSVAGDTYGYTF
cdr3_nt: TGTGCCAGCAGCGTAGCGGGGGACACATATGGCTACACCTTC

cdr3_length: 13
j_call: TRBJ2-7
d_call: -
v_call: TRBV9
clone_size: -
cdr3_aa: CASSASPSYEQYF
cdr3_nt: TGTGCCAGCAGCGCCTCCCCCTCTTACGAGCAGTACTTC

cdr3_length: 13
j_call: TRBJ2-3
d_call: -
v_call: TRBV27
clone_size: -
cdr3_aa: CASRSASRSWQYF
cdr3_nt: TGTGCCAGCAGATCAGCCTCTAGGAGTTGGCAGTATTTT

cdr3_length: 15
j_call: TRBJ1-2
d_call: TRBD1
v_call: TRBV29-1
clone_size: -
cdr3_aa: CSVEERGQGAGGYTF
cdr3_nt: TGCAGCGTTGAAGAGAGGGGACAGGGGGCGGGTGGCTACACCTTC

cdr3_length: 17
j_call: TRBJ1-2
d_call: -
v_call: TRBV4-3
clone_size: -
cdr3_aa: CASSQDLIPRGRYGYTF
cdr3_nt: TGCGCCAGCAGCCAAGATCTGATCCCCAGGGGAAGGTATGGCTACACCTTC

cdr3_length: 16
j_call: TRBJ2-5
d_call: -
v_call: TRBV4-3
clone_size: -
cdr3_aa: CASSQDLLGFSETQYF
cdr3_nt: TGCGCCAGCAGCCAAGATTTGCTTGGGTTCTCCGAGACCCAGTACTTC

cdr3_length: 15
j_call: TRBJ2-6
d_call: -
v_call: TRBV5-4
clone_size: -
cdr3_aa: CASSLPSSGANVLTF
cdr3_nt: TGTGCCAGCAGCTTGCCGTCCTCTGGGGCCAACGTCCTGACTTTC

cdr3_length: 14
j_call: TRBJ2-7
d_call: -
v_call: TRBV7-2
clone_size: -
cdr3_aa: CASSIPGITYEQYF
cdr3_nt: TGTGCCAGCAGCATACCCGGGATTACCTACGAGCAGTACTTC

cdr3_length: 14
j_call: TRBJ1-1
d_call: TRBD1
v_call: TRBV6-6
clone_size: -
cdr3_aa: CASSYRDRNTEAFF
cdr3_nt: TGTGCCAGCAGTTACCGGGACAGGAACACTGAAGCTTTCTTT

cdr3_length: 13
j_call: TRBJ2-7
d_call: TRBD1
v_call: TRBV4-2
clone_size: -
cdr3_aa: CASSLGQQLEQYF
cdr3_nt: TGTGCCAGCAGCCTGGGACAGCAATTGGAGCAGTACTTC

cdr3_length: 15
j_call: TRBJ2-5
d_call: -
v_call: TRBV25-1
clone_size: -
cdr3_aa: CASSESWGTAETQYF
cdr3_nt: TGTGCCAGCAGTGAATCGTGGGGGACGGCGGAGACCCAGTACTTC

cdr3_length: 17
j_call: TRBJ2-3
d_call: TRBD2
v_call: TRBV13
clone_size: -
cdr3_aa: CASSLPRTERERDTQYF
cdr3_nt: TGTGCCAGCAGCTTACCCCGCACGGAGCGGGAGCGAGATACGCAGTATTTT

cdr3_length: 15
j_call: TRBJ1-6
d_call: -
v_call: TRBV7-9
clone_size: few
cdr3_aa: CASSLLTAAGSPLHF
cdr3_nt: TGTGCCAGCAGCTTGCTAACGGCCGCAGGGTCACCCCTCCACTTT

cdr3_length: 14
j_call: TRBJ2-7
d_call: -
v_call: TRBV5-4
clone_size: -
cdr3_aa: CASSLAGFSYEQYF
cdr3_nt: TGTGCCAGCAGCTTAGCGGGCTTCTCCTACGAGCAGTACTTC

cdr3_length: 16
j_call: TRBJ2-5
d_call: TRBD2
v_call: TRBV7-9
clone_size: -
cdr3_aa: CASSPWAGGLEETQYF
cdr3_nt: TGTGCCAGCAGCCCATGGGCGGGAGGCTTAGAAGAGACCCAGTACTTC